This T cell receptor (beta chain) emerged from a study of neoadjuvant anti-PD-1 for oral cavity cancer. Study-wide context: Most patients had three to four biweekly doses of 3 mg/kg nivolumab before resection. Patients without progression got a fourth dose around day 43.

Whole-study findings and limits: With three patients per group, TCR findings need larger cohorts.

Time point meaning: after neoadjuvant nivolumab, at surgical resection. Trimming cost V 2 bases and J 5 bases, with 12 bases left between them. CDR3 length equals 14 residues. Germline values: CDR1 MGHRA, CDR2 YSYEKL. On this clone itself: Its antigen is currently unknown.

Clones were read by immunoSEQ multiplex PCR, and TCRdb kept only the in-frame ones, dropping some. The sample lists about 68,000 clones, approximately 81% occurring once. The J gene is TRBJ2-5, the V gene TRBV4-1, with a tentative D call TRBD1 (6 bases). This TCR was sampled from a person aged 35-79 years with oral cavity squamous cell carcinoma. Sequencing used PBMCs, obtained after nivolumab (anti-PD-1) treatment. The CDR3 DNA reads TGCGCCAGCAGCCAAATAGGGGGTGGGGAGACCCAGTACTTC. Protein sequence: CASSQIGGGETQYF.